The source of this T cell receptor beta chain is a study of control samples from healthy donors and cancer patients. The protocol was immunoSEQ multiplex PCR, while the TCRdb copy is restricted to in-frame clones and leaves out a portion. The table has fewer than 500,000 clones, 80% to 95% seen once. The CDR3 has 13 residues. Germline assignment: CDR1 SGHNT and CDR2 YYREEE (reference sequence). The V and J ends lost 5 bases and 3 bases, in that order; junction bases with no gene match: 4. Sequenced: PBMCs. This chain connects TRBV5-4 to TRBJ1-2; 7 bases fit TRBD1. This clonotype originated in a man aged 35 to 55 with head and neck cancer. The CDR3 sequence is CASSYDRDYGYTF. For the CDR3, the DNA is TGTGCCAGCAGTTACGACAGGGACTATGGCTACACCTTC.